These 22 T cell receptor beta chains came from one sample sequenced in a study of cytomegalovirus exposure and HLA in healthy donors (dated by TCRdb to 2016 to 2017). To prepare the library, the immunoSEQ multiplex PCR assay was applied. For the multiplex PCR, a mixture combining 60 forward primers for TCR Vbeta segments and 13 reverse primers for TCR Jbeta segments was used. This is the immuneACCESS table as TCRdb keeps it, with only in-frame sequences that have V and J called. A part of the clones is gone; compared with another copy, unresolved V genes explain less than half, and the rest is unexplained. Across this sample there are 110,000 to 150,000 clones, with around three quarters seen only once. The ten largest account for around 2.5% of the sample. Sequenced material: PBMCs. These receptors all stem from a woman under 30 in good health and CMV-seropositive.

CDR3 sequence: CSVEDGLAGQYF. Written as DNA, the CDR3 is TGCAGCGTTGAAGATGGGCTGGCAGGGCAGTACTTC. The genes are TRBV29-1 and TRBJ2-7; D remains unclear. The germline V gene encodes CDR1 SQVTM and CDR2 ANQGSEA. This CDR3 spans 12 amino acids. V lost 0 bases and J 9 bases, leaving 12 bases between the germline ends.

A remark on this clone: A read error may produce the germline difference seen at one junction end. The chain recombines TRBV2 with TRBJ2-7, with D maybe TRBD2 (7 bases). The V gene's germline CDR1 is SNHLY and CDR2 FYNNEI. The CDR3 totals 17 residues. The CDR3 DNA reads as TGTGCCAGCAGGGAAGGTTACGGGGGGCCTAGCTCCTACGAGCAGTACTTC. It yields the protein CASREGYGGPSSYEQYF.

The CDR3 DNA is TGTGCCAGCACCCCGACAGGGGATCAGAACACTGAAGCTTTCTTT. This encodes CASTPTGDQNTEAFF. V is TRBV6-1 and J is TRBJ1-1; 8 bases fit TRBD1. Germline V gives CDR1 MNHNS, CDR2 SASEGT. J gave up 1 base and V 7 bases, and 8 bases lay outside the gene matches. This CDR3 has 15 residues.

A single count supports this clone. This chain connects TRBV11-2 to TRBJ2-7, with 12 bases that match TRBD2. The CDR3 is 15 amino acids. The germline V gene encodes CDR1 SGHAT and CDR2 FQNNGV. With 5 bases clipped from V and 4 bases from J, the junction kept 6 bases outside the gene matches. This CDR3 is CASSRLAGGLYEQYF. The CDR3 nucleotides are TGTGCCAGCAGCCGCCTAGCGGGGGGGCTTTACGAGCAGTACTTC.

The CDR3 is CASSLIAGEAFF. CDR3 DNA: TGTGCCAGCAGCTTGATCGCGGGTGAAGCTTTCTTT. The J gene is TRBJ1-1, the V gene TRBV5-5; D uncertain. CDR1 is SGHKS, CDR2 YYEKEE, per germline (reference sequence). The CDR3 covers 12 residues. V was clipped by 1 base and J by 7 bases, with 8 bases between them. Full variable domain (outside the CDR3, taken from reference TRBV5-5 and TRBJ1-1): DAGVTQSPTHLIKTRGQQVTLRCSPISGHKSVSWYQQVLGQGPQFIFQYYEKEERGRGNFPDRFSARQFPNYSSELNVNALLLGDSALYLCASSLIAGEAFFGQGTRLTVV.

As to this clone: At one end, the junction sequence differs from germline, possibly due to a read error. The rearrangement joins TRBV2 to TRBJ1-4; the match to TRBD1 covers 10 bases. Germline V gene data show CDR1 as SNHLY and CDR2 as FYNNEI. The CDR3 loop spans 14 amino acids. In nucleotides, the CDR3 is TGTGCCAGCAGTCCGAGGACAGGGGGTGAAAAACTGCTTTTT. Translated: CASSPRTGGEKLLF.

V gene TRBV7-2 combines with J gene TRBJ2-7; D is unclear. The ends were cut back, 2 bases at V and 0 bases at J, with 2 bases in the middle. CDR1 is SGHTA and CDR2 is FQGNSA in the germline V gene. The CDR3 runs 12 residues. DNA of the CDR3: TGTGCCAGCAGCTTACACTCCTACGAGCAGTACTTC. Translating gives CASSLHSYEQYF.

This chain joins TRBV6-4 and TRBJ2-3; 8 bases are a match to TRBD2. Germline values: CDR1 MRHNA, CDR2 SNTAGT. The CDR3 consists of 17 residues. The J segment lost 0 bases and the V segment lost 2 bases, leaving 7 bases of the junction unmatched. The CDR3 nucleotides are TGTGCCAGCAGTGACACCCCCGGGGGGGCCAGCACAGATACGCAGTATTTT. This gives the protein CASSDTPGGASTDTQYF.

The CDR3 region is CASSSRKGVQDPNSYEQYF. The CDR3 bases are TGTGCCAGTAGTTCTCGAAAGGGGGTTCAAGATCCAAACTCCTACGAGCAGTACTTC. This chain links TRBV19 with TRBJ2-7; a possible D gene is TRBD1 (6 bases). Germline CDR1 LNHDA, CDR2 SQIVND (reference sequence). The V end lost 5 bases, the J end lost 0 bases, and 26 bases lay between the germline ends. The CDR3 runs to 19 residues.

The chain combines TRBV6-1 with TRBJ2-7, with TRBD1 matching 7 bases. The CDR3 is 15 amino acids. The V gene's germline CDR1 is MNHNS and CDR2 SASEGT. J gave up 7 bases and V 2 bases, and 11 bases lay outside the gene matches. The CDR3 bases are TGTGCCAGCAGTGAATTGGGACAGAGGGTAGCTGAGCAGTACTTC. Its translation: CASSELGQRVAEQYF.

This clone was detected once. This chain joins TRBV5-4 and TRBJ2-7, with TRBD1 matching over 8 bases. The trim removed 4 bases at V and 5 bases at J, leaving 11 bases unmatched. Germline assignment: CDR1 SGHNT and CDR2 YYREEE (reference sequence). The CDR3 is 15 residues long. In DNA, the CDR3 is TGTGCCAGCAGCGCCCGGCGGACAGGGCCCCACGAGCAGTACTTC. It codes for CASSARRTGPHEQYF.

The chain recombines TRBV5-8 with TRBJ1-5, with D perhaps TRBD1 (5 bases). This CDR3 has 17 amino acids. With 3 bases removed from V and 4 bases from J, the gap between germline ends came to 20 bases. Per the germline V gene, CDR1 is SGHTS and CDR2 is YDEGEE. In DNA, the CDR3 is TGTGCCAGCAGCTGGAGACAGAGCCCCCTGAGGAATCAGCCCCAGCATTTT. It is translated as CASSWRQSPLRNQPQHF.

The V call is TRBV7-9, the J call TRBJ2-1; 14 nucleotides align to TRBD2. Per germline, CDR1 SEHNR and CDR2 FQNEAQ (reference sequence). The CDR3 consists of 16 residues. V gave up 1 base and J gave up 8 bases; unmatched junction bases: 4. Written as DNA, the CDR3 is TGTGCCAGCAGCTTAGGACTAGCGGGGGGGCGTGATGAGCAGTTCTTC. It encodes CASSLGLAGGRDEQFF.

The chain joins TRBV14 to TRBJ1-2, with 9 positions matching TRBD1. The CDR3 consists of 18 residues. J was trimmed by 5 bases and V by 3 bases; bases with no gene match: 16. CDR1 and CDR2 from the germline V gene are SGHDN and FVKESK. The CDR3 loop reads CASSHRTGDPFREYGYTF. In DNA, the CDR3 is TGTGCCAGCAGCCACAGGACAGGGGACCCATTCCGAGAGTATGGCTACACCTTC.

The chain is built from TRBV20-1 and TRBJ1-1, with TRBD1 as a possible D gene (6 bases). Trimming removed 3 bases at V and 14 bases at J, with 13 bases between. Germline V lookup: CDR1 DFQATT, CDR2 SNEGSKA (reference sequence). This CDR3 has 10 residues. The CDR3 DNA sequence: TGCAGTGCTAGGTACAGGGAGAGCTTCTTT. This sequence encodes CSARYRESFF.

This chain connects TRBV29-1 to TRBJ1-5; D may be TRBD1 (5 bases). The CDR3 is 14 residues long. CDR1 is SQVTM and CDR2 is ANQGSEA in the germline V gene. Trimming removed 7 bases at V and 0 bases at J, with 13 bases between. The CDR3 nucleotides read TGCAGCGCTATCACGGGGGGTAGCAATCAGCCCCAGCATTTT. Translated, it gives CSAITGGSNQPQHF.

V and J are TRBV7-6 and TRBJ1-3, with a weak D call TRBD1 (6 bases). Germline values: CDR1 SGHVS, CDR2 FNYEAQ. The CDR3 spans 17 residues. V dropped 5 bases and J dropped 0 bases, with 17 bases sitting between them. DNA for the CDR3: TGTGCCAGCAGCCCATCACAGGGTCCTTTCTCTGGAAACACCATATATTTT. This translates into CASSPSQGPFSGNTIYF.

The chain has TRBV4-3 and TRBJ2-7; a possible D gene is TRBD1 (5 bases). Germline loops: CDR1 LGHNA, CDR2 YSLEER. With 1 base removed from V and 2 bases from J, the gap between germline ends came to 12 bases. The CDR3 covers 15 residues. The CDR3 protein is CASSQGRTRPYEQYF. The CDR3 coding sequence is TGCGCCAGCAGCCAAGGAAGGACACGACCCTACGAGCAGTACTTC.

Points on this clone: This sequence is one base from a far larger clone and is likely a read error. V gene TRBV6-6 combines with J gene TRBJ1-4, with a possible D match to TRBD1 (5 bases). The CDR3 sequence is 13 residues long. Trimming left V 6 bases short and J 5 bases short, with 10 bases between. Germline CDR1 reads MNHNY; CDR2 reads SVGAGI (reference sequence). Here the CDR3 DNA reads TGTGCCAGCAGCCGGACACAGAATGAAAAACTGTTTTTT. Residues: CASSRTQNEKLFF.

The chain links TRBV5-1 to TRBJ1-1; maybe TRBD1 (5 bases). The CDR3 spans 13 residues. Looked up from germline, CDR1 is SGHRS and CDR2 is YFSETQ. Trimming left V 2 bases short and J 2 bases short, with 7 bases between. CDR3 in amino acids: CASSFDRNTEAFF. CDR3 coding DNA: TGCGCCAGCAGCTTCGACAGAAACACTGAAGCTTTCTTT.

The table lists this clone with a few counts. The CDR3 protein is CASSNRQGMNTEAFF. CDR3 DNA sequence: TGTGCCAGCAGCAACAGACAGGGGATGAACACTGAAGCTTTCTTT. The chain has TRBV14 and TRBJ1-1; 8 bases match TRBD1. The length of the CDR3 is 15 residues. Germline V gene sequence: CDR1 SGHDN, CDR2 FVKESK. Trimming took 5 bases from V and 0 from J; bases not matched to a gene: 5.

The J gene is TRBJ1-2, the V gene TRBV6-6; possibly TRBD1 for D (6 bases). CDR1 and CDR2 (germline): MNHNY, SVGAGI (reference sequence). Trimming removed 2 bases at V and 3 bases at J, with 10 bases between. This CDR3 has 14 residues. The CDR3 sequence: CASSYKGEDYGYTF. Here the CDR3 DNA reads TGTGCCAGCAGTTACAAGGGGGAAGACTATGGCTACACCTTC.